The T cell receptor (beta chain) described here comes from a study of tissue T cells after allogeneic stem cell transplantation. Notes on the study in general: This small cohort was clinically heterogeneous, and sampling depth was a limitation.

The CDR3 consists of 15 residues. Germline lookup yields CDR1 LGHNA and CDR2 YNLKQL (reference sequence). V shed 4 bases and J 0 bases; nucleotides not matched to a gene: 4. The assay was immunoSEQ multiplex PCR, and TCRdb's table has in-frame clones only and misses some. In the table there are thousands of clones, roughly 42% of which are singletons. Stated time point: mouse harvest day 7 after allogeneic transplant. Each mouse received 10^7 T-cell-depleted marrow cells plus 10^6 splenic CD5+ T cells by tail vein. This clone was counted only a few times. The antigen is undetermined. Germline and genes here are mouse. The read finishes 1 residue shy of the CDR3 end, and the germline J gene is used to complete it.

This clonotype originated in a female BALB/c mouse given C57BL/6 T cells with graft-versus-host disease after an allogeneic hematopoietic cell transplant. Sequencing input: skin. The rearrangement joins TRBV5 to TRBJ2-7; 9 bases are a match to TRBD2. The sequenced part of the CDR3 DNA is TGTGCCAGCAGCCGGGACTGGGAGAGCTCCTATGAACAGTAC. As protein: CASSRDWESSYEQY. The CDR3 as a whole reads CASSRDWESSYEQYF.